The TCR beta chain under discussion was sequenced for a study of blood T cell repertoires in COVID-19. Sequencing used immunoSEQ multiplex PCR; TCRdb keeps in-frame clones, though not all of them. The top ten hold 1.5% of the sample, which has approximately 200,000 clones, approximately 86% seen once. The length of the CDR3 is 19 residues. The trim removed 0 bases at V and 5 bases at J, leaving 18 bases unmatched. CDR1 KGHSH and CDR2 LQKENI come from the germline V gene. The V call is TRBV18, the J call TRBJ1-1; TRBD1 matches at 7 bases. This TCR was recovered from a man younger than 30 with active or convalescent COVID-19. The source material was peripheral blood. The CDR3 bases are TGTGCCAGCTCACCACCGAACTTGCCGGGACAGCAAAGGGGGACTGAAGCTTTCTTT. It encodes CASSPPNLPGQQRGTEAFF.